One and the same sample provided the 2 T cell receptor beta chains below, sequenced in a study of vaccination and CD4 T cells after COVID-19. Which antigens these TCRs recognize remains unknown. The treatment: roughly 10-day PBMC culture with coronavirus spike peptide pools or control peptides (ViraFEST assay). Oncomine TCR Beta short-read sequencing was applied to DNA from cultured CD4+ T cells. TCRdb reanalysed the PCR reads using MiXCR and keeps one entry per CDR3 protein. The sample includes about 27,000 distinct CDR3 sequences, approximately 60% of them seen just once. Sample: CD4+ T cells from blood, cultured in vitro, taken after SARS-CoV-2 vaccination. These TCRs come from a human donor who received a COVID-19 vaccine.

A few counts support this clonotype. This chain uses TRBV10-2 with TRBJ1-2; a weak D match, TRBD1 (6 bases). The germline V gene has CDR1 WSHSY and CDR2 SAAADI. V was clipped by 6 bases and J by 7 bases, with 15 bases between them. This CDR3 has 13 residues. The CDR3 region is CASSDGGRRGYTF. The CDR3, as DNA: TGCGCCAGCAGCGACGGGGGGCGGCGTGGCTACACCTTC.

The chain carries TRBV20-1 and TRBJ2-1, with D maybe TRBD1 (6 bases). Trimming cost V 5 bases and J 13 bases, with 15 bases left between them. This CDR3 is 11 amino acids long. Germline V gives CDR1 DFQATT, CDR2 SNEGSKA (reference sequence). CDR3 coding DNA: TGCAGTGCTTTACAGGGATTCGGTCAGTTCTTC. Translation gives CSALQGFGQFF.